A single sample is the source of the 8 T cell receptor beta chains below, sequenced in a study of shared clonotypes between healthy human individuals. Profiling relied on immunoSEQ multiplex PCR, and the TCRdb table lists in-frame clones only, not all of them. There are about 2 million clones in the sample; approximately 95% occur only once, and roughly 1% lies in the top ten. Naive CD8 cells, CD45RO-negative and positively selected for CCR7, excluded terminally differentiated effector memory CD45RA+ cells. The sample comprised naive CD8+ T cells sorted from blood. The origin of the receptors is a man aged 18 to 30 in good health.

This chain connects TRBV2 to TRBJ2-5; D gene uncertain. V lost 6 bases and J 2 bases, leaving 10 bases between the germline ends. CDR3 size: 13 residues. Germline assignment: CDR1 SNHLY and CDR2 FYNNEI. This chain's CDR3 is CASRGMFQETQYF. CDR3 DNA sequence: TGTGCCAGCAGGGGGATGTTTCAAGAGACCCAGTACTTC.

The gene calls are TRBV13 and TRBJ2-3; 9 bases are shared with TRBD1. J was trimmed by 2 bases and V by 8 bases; bases with no gene match: 11. The CDR3 length is 16 residues. CDR1 PRHDT and CDR2 FYEKMQ come from the germline V gene (reference sequence). The CDR3 DNA reads as TGTGCCAGCGGCTCCGGGACAGGGCTTTCCACAGATACGCAGTATTTT. It is translated as CASGSGTGLSTDTQYF. Looking up the rest from reference TRBV13 and TRBJ2-3 gives the full variable domain: AAGVIQSPRHLIKEKRETATLKCYPIPRHDTVYWYQQGPGQDPQFLISFYEKMQSDKGSIPDRFSAQQFSDYHSELNMSSLELGDSALYFCASGSGTGLSTDTQYFGPGTRLTVL.

J is TRBJ1-6 and V is TRBV27; TRBD1 is a possible D gene (5 bases). The CDR3 has 13 residues. V dropped 7 bases and J dropped 10 bases, with 14 bases sitting between them. CDR1 and CDR2 from the germline V gene are MNHEY and SMNVEV (reference sequence). The CDR3 loop is CASTPTGGSPLHF. DNA for the CDR3: TGTGCCAGCACCCCTACAGGTGGCTCACCCCTCCACTTT.

The J gene is TRBJ2-1, the V gene TRBV13; 7 positions agree with TRBD2. CDR3 length: 14 residues. CDR1 PRHDT and CDR2 FYEKMQ come from the germline V gene (reference sequence). V was clipped by 3 bases and J by 8 bases; unmatched bases: 7. The CDR3 sequence is CASSLLGGRDEQFF. The CDR3 DNA is TGTGCCAGCAGCTTGCTGGGAGGGAGGGATGAGCAGTTCTTC.

The chain recombines TRBV10-3 with TRBJ2-1, with 11 bases lining up with TRBD2. The CDR3 sequence is 13 residues long. V lost 10 bases to trimming and J lost 3 bases; unmatched junction nucleotides: 2. Germline V CDR1 and CDR2: ENHRY, SYGVKD. The CDR3 DNA sequence: TGTGCCACCGGACTAGCGGGCTACAATGAGCAGTTCTTC. It is translated as CATGLAGYNEQFF.

Comments on this clone: In the same sample, other DNA sequences code for this CDR3. The chain links TRBV6-5 to TRBJ2-5, with a weak D call TRBD1 (5 bases). V was clipped by 2 bases and J by 3 bases, with 7 bases between them. Looked up from germline, CDR1 is MNHEY and CDR2 is SVGAGI. The CDR3 spans 13 residues. For the CDR3, the DNA is TGTGCCAGCAGTTACGACAGTGAAGAGACCCAGTACTTC. This encodes CASSYDSEETQYF.

This clone was seen more than once but under ten times. The chain employs TRBV20-1 and TRBJ2-7; TRBD1 agrees at 10 bases. V shed 7 bases, J shed 3 bases, and the junction held 0 bases outside the gene matches. The CDR3 runs 11 residues. Germline values: CDR1 DFQATT, CDR2 SNEGSKA (reference sequence). CDR3 in DNA: TGCAGTGGGACAGGGGGCTACGAGCAGTACTTC. Protein product: CSGTGGYEQYF.

This chain connects TRBV4-1 to TRBJ1-5, with D tentatively TRBD1 (6 bases). The ends were cut back, 3 bases at V and 8 bases at J, with 11 bases in the middle. Germline CDR1 MGHRA, CDR2 YSYEKL. CDR3 size: 13 residues. This CDR3 reads CASSHRRGEPQHF. The CDR3 region has the DNA TGCGCCAGCAGCCACAGGAGGGGGGAGCCCCAGCATTTT.